This T cell receptor beta chain appears in the sequencing data of a study of T cell responses to AZD1222 COVID-19 vaccine. As for the study in general: Second-dose intervals of approximately 4 or approximately 12 weeks were pooled. Broader study findings: Recipients of two AZD1222 doses showed rising Spike-specific TCR breadth and depth.

Method: immunoSEQ multiplex PCR; TCRdb's copy keeps in-frame clones and lacks some. The sample records 150,000 to 170,000 clones, less than 90% being singletons. J was trimmed by 4 bases and V by 1 base; bases with no gene match: 8. CDR1 LNHDA and CDR2 SQIVND come from the germline V gene (reference sequence). The CDR3 runs to 17 residues. Concerning this clone: Its specificity is unknown.

This sequence joins TRBV19 and TRBJ2-1; 9 bases fit TRBD2. The source is an adult in good health. Sequenced material: peripheral blood, taken on day 0 of AZD1222 vaccination. The CDR3 DNA sequence: TGTGCCAGTAGTATAGGCCTACTAGCGGGCGCGTACAATGAGCAGTTCTTC. This gives the protein CASSIGLLAGAYNEQFF.